Sequencing of this TCR beta chain was carried out in a study of OX40 agonist ivuxolimab in advanced cancers. Study-level background: Participants could have had prior anti-PD-1, anti-PD-L1 or anti-CTLA-4 therapy, and about 40% had some.

The assay was immunoSEQ multiplex PCR, and TCRdb's table has in-frame clones only and misses some. The profile shows about 37,000 clones, almost 80% of them singletons. This CDR3 spans 15 amino acids. V was clipped by 1 base and J by 4 bases; unmatched bases: 5. Looked up from germline, CDR1 is MDHEN and CDR2 is SYDVKM. The sequencing used CD4+ or CD8+ T cells sorted from blood, collected in a trial of the OX40 agonist ivuxolimab. This clonotype originated in an adult with an advanced solid tumor such as melanoma, head and neck, liver or kidney cancer. This rearrangement joins TRBV28 to TRBJ2-5; 8 positions match TRBD1. Written as DNA, the CDR3 is TGTGCCAGCAGTTTATCGGACAGGGTAAGAGAGACCCAGTACTTC. It yields the protein CASSLSDRVRETQYF.